This entry is about one T cell receptor beta chain. Its antigen is not identified. This entry belongs to a study of cytomegalovirus exposure and HLA in healthy donors. Whole-study results and caveats: Both high specificity and high sensitivity reportedly marked the classifier's diagnosis of cytomegalovirus status. Later on, analysis showed that most CMV-associated TCR beta chains appeared to be HLA-restricted. Presence/absence analyses assumed roughly uniform sequencing depth across donors.

The CDR3 is 12 residues long. V shed 2 bases and J shed 4 bases, with 5 bases lying between them. Germline CDR1 reads KGHSH; CDR2 reads LQKENI. With 60 Vbeta and 13 Jbeta primers, the PCR was carried out. Clones were read by immunoSEQ multiplex PCR, and TCRdb kept only the in-frame ones, dropping some. This sample's clone table lists about 160,000 clones. Sequencing used PBMCs. V gene TRBV18 combines with J gene TRBJ2-5; D unclear. The sequence was collected from a woman aged 50 to 60 in good health and CMV-seronegative. CDR3 sequence (DNA): TGTGCCAGCTCACCAGGCCCAGAGACCCAGTACTTC. This encodes CASSPGPETQYF.